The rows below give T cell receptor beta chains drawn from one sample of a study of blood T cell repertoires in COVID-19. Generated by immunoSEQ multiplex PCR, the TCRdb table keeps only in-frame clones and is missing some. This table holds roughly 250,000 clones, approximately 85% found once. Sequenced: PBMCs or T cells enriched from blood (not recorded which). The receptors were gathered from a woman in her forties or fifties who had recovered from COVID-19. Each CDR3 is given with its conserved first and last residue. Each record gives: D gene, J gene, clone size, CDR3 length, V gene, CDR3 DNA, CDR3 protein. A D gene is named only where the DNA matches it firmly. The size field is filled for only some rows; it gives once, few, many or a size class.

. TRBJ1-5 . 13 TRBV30 TGTGCCTGGAGTAGTTACAGGGCCCAGCCCCAGCATTTT CAWSSYRAQPQHF
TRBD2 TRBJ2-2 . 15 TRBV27 TGTGCCAGCACTCCAAATGGGGGGGTCCCCGGGGAGCTGTTTTTT CASTPNGGVPGELFF
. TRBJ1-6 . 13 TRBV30 TGTGCCTGGAGTGTTGGGCGTGATTCACCCCTCCACTTT CAWSVGRDSPLHF
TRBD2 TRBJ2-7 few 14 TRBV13 TGTGCCAGCAAGCGGCGGGGGGAAAAATACGAGCAGTACTTC CASKRRGEKYEQYF
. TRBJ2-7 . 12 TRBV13 TGTGCCAGCAGCTTAGCAGGTAGCGAGCAGTACTTC CASSLAGSEQYF
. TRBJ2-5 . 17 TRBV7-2 TGTGCCAGCAGCTTAGAGGGGACTCCCGGCGCGGGTGAGACCCAGTACTTC CASSLEGTPGAGETQYF
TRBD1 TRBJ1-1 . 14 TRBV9 TGTGCCAGCAGCCCCCTGACAGGGGTAACTGAAGCTTTCTTT CASSPLTGVTEAFF
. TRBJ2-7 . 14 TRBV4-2 TGTGCCAGCAGCCAAGAGATATGGCAATACGAGCAGTACTTC CASSQEIWQYEQYF
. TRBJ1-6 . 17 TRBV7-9 TGTGCCAGCAGCTTAGCCCTTGTTGGCGGCTTAAATTCACCCCTCCACTTT CASSLALVGGLNSPLHF
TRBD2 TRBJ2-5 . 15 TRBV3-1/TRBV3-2 TGTGCCAGCAGCCAAGATCGGGGGGGTCAAGAGACCCAGTACTTC CASSQDRGGQETQYF
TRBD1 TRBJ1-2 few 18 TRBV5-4 TGTGCCAGCAGCTTGGTTTGGAACCCTGGTGCCAGGGGGCTTGGCTACACCTTC CASSLVWNPGARGLGYTF
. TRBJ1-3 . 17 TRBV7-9 TGTGCCAGCAGACACCCTAACCGGGACACCTCTGGAAACACCATATATTTT CASRHPNRDTSGNTIYF
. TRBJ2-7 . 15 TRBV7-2 TGTGCCAGCAGCTTAGCTGGCGGGCCACGGGGGGAGCAGTACTTC CASSLAGGPRGEQYF
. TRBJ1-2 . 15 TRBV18 TGTGCCAGCTCTCCGGGCCCCGGGGAAAACTATGGCTACACCTTC CASSPGPGENYGYTF
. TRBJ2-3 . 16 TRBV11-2 TGTGCCAGCAGCTTAGTAGCTCTTACTAGCACAGATACGCAGTATTTT CASSLVALTSTDTQYF
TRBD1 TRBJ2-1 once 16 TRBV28 TGTGCCAGCAGTCGTACAGGGGCAGGGTCCTACAATGAGCAGTTCTTC CASSRTGAGSYNEQFF
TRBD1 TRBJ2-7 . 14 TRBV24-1 TGTGCCACCAGGAGGGGGGGACAGGGGGCCGAGCAGTACTTC CATRRGGQGAEQYF
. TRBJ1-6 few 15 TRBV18 TGTGCCAGCTCACCAACGCAGAGGGATAATTCACCCCTCCACTTT CASSPTQRDNSPLHF
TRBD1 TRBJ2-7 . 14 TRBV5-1 TGCGCCAGCAGCCTGACAGGGGGCTCGGGAGAGCAGTACTTC CASSLTGGSGEQYF
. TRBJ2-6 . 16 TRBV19 TGTGCCAGTAGTATAGATCGGGGGAGTAGGGCCAACGTCCTGACTTTC CASSIDRGSRANVLTF
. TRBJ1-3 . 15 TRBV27 TGTGCCAGCAGTTTGGACCGGGGTTCGGGAAACACCATATATTTT CASSLDRGSGNTIYF
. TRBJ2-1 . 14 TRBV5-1 TGCGCCAGCAGCTTAGGAGGAGTCTCCAATGAGCAGTTCTTC CASSLGGVSNEQFF
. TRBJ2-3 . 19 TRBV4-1 TGCGCCAGCAGCCAAGAGGTACCCCCGGTGGGTTTCGGGGGAGATACGCAGTATTTT CASSQEVPPVGFGGDTQYF
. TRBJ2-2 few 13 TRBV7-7 TGTGCTAGCAGCAAGGACAGCACCGGGGAGCTGTTTTTT CASSKDSTGELFF
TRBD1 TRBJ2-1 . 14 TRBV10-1 TGCGCCAGCAGTGACGACAGGGGATACAATGAGCAGTTCTTC CASSDDRGYNEQFF
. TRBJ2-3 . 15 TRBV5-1 TGCGCCAGCAGCTTGGATGCTTCGCGCTCAGATACGCAGTATTTT CASSLDASRSDTQYF
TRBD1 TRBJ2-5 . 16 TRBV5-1 TGCGCCAGCAGCCGGCTGACAGGGGGCTACCAAGAGACCCAGTACTTC CASSRLTGGYQETQYF
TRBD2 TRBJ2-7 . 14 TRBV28 TGTGCCAGCAGTGGAGACGGGAGGGCCGGGGAGCAGTACTTC CASSGDGRAGEQYF
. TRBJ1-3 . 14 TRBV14 TGTGCCAGCAGCCGCGTTATCTCTGGAAACACCATATATTTT CASSRVISGNTIYF
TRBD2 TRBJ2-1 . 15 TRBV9 TGTGCCAGCAGCGTAGGGACTAGCTCCTACAATGAGCAGTTCTTC CASSVGTSSYNEQFF
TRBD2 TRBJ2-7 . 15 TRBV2 TGTGCCAGCAGTGAATTAACTAGCGGGAGGTCCGAGCAGTACTTC CASSELTSGRSEQYF
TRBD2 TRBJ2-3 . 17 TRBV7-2 TGTGCCAGCAGCTCCCTAACTGGCGGGAGAGCCATCGGTACGCAGTATTTT CASSSLTGGRAIGTQYF